This T cell receptor beta chain was identified during a study of cytomegalovirus exposure and HLA in healthy donors. Points from the study as a whole: A highly shared variant cluster was judged a likely technical artifact. Most CMV-associated TCR beta chains appeared HLA-restricted in a later analysis. TCR beta sequences reportedly predicted most subjects' HLA-A and HLA-B alleles accurately.

This clone was counted a single time. The antigen is undetermined. Trimming cost V 0 bases and J 11 bases; bases outside gene matches: 13. The CDR3 consists of 16 residues. The germline V gene encodes CDR1 PRHDT and CDR2 FYEKMQ (reference sequence). Primers: 60 Vbeta forward and 13 Jbeta reverse. Clones were sequenced by immunoSEQ multiplex PCR, and TCRdb holds only the in-frame ones, with some missing. Here the sample spans 150,000 to 200,000 clones, 60% to 85% being singletons. This sequence originates from a female donor in good health and CMV-seronegative. Sequences were obtained from PBMCs. This sequence joins TRBV13 and TRBJ2-5; 9 nucleotides match TRBD2. The CDR3 DNA reads TGTGCCAGCAGCTTAGGCCTGACTAGCGGTCTAAGGGGGCAGTACTTC. It translates to CASSLGLTSGLRGQYF.